This TCR beta chain was sequenced for a study of blood T cells in healthy people across ages. Overall study findings and caveats: Unsorted PBMC material precluded a definitive naive versus antigen-experienced comparison.

The CDR3 runs to 16 residues. The germline V and J ends were trimmed by 1 base and 5 bases, with 18 bases remaining between them. The germline gives CDR1 SGHTA, CDR2 FQGNSA. A second PCR, run for about 7 to 11 cycles, used a sample-barcoded 5' primer plus a J-beta primer mix. A template-switch adaptor that had 12 random nucleotides put a tag on each cDNA molecule. MiXCR was run by TCRdb on the 5' RACE reads, yielding one entry per CDR3 protein. Altogether hundreds of thousands of distinct CDR3 sequences are present, 20% to 30% being singletons, with the ten largest covering more than 8%. Peripheral blood from each donor was collected in a volume of 8 to 10 milliliters. This clonotype showed up just a few times. Its specificity is unknown. A further study also used this sample, focusing on T cells of mothers and their children. That paper adds: Pairs that are related and pairs that are unrelated have TCR recombination output shaped similarly by thymic selection.

The sample was blood. The sequence derives from a boy younger than 18 in good health. This chain uses TRBV7-2 with TRBJ2-7; TRBD2 might be the D (7 bases). This CDR3 is CASSLGRGASIHEQYF. The CDR3 DNA sequence: TGTGCCAGCAGCTTAGGTCGGGGGGCCTCTATCCACGAGCAGTACTTC.